A single sample is the source of the 9 T cell receptor beta chains below, sequenced in a study of T cells after yellow fever vaccination. A single record per CDR3 protein comes from TCRdb applying MiXCR to the 5' RACE reads. Here the sample spans some 290,000 distinct CDR3 sequences, around a tenth being singletons. Sequenced here: CD4+ T cells sorted from PBMCs, sampled 45 days after the yellow fever booster vaccination. These receptors all come from a man aged 18 to 35 who received the YFV17D yellow fever vaccine.

V and J are TRBV2 and TRBJ2-3, with 15 bases that match TRBD2. This CDR3 spans 18 amino acids. Trimming took 4 bases from V and 0 from J; bases not matched to a gene: 5. Germline V gene sequence: CDR1 SNHLY, CDR2 FYNNEI. This CDR3 is CASSVRTSGGVSTDTQYF. Written as DNA, the CDR3 is TGTGCCAGCAGTGTACGGACTAGCGGGGGGGTTAGCACAGATACGCAGTATTTT.

A few counts support this clonotype. The chain couples TRBV7-2 to TRBJ2-7; the D gene is possibly TRBD2 (5 bases). CDR3 length: 13 residues. V lost 5 bases and J 1 base, leaving 9 bases between the germline ends. Looked up from germline, CDR1 is SGHTA and CDR2 is FQGNSA. This CDR3 is CASSTGVSYEQYF. CDR3 bases: TGTGCCAGCAGCACCGGGGTGTCCTACGAGCAGTACTTC.

Comment on this clonotype: The germline gene is not matched at one end of the junction; a read error may be the cause. This chain links TRBV19 with TRBJ2-1; 11 bases line up with TRBD2. CDR1 and CDR2 from the germline V gene are LNHDA and SQIVND (reference sequence). The CDR3 runs to 14 residues. CDR3 nucleotide sequence: TGTGCCAGTAGAATAGCGGGGGGGCCTGGTGAGCAGTTCTTC. Amino acids: CASRIAGGPGEQFF.

The chain has TRBV19 and TRBJ1-1; a weak D match, TRBD1 (5 bases). V was cut by 5 bases and J by 11 bases, with 21 bases left in between. The germline CDR1 and CDR2 sequences are LNHDA and SQIVND (reference sequence). CDR3 size: 14 residues. CDR3 sequence: CASSPRMGDWGAFF. The CDR3, as DNA: TGTGCCAGTAGTCCCCGGATGGGGGACTGGGGTGCTTTCTTT.

This clonotype was counted only a few times. The chain uses TRBV4-1 and TRBJ1-1; possibly TRBD1 for D (5 bases). The CDR3 spans 14 residues. The germline V gene has CDR1 MGHRA and CDR2 YSYEKL. The V end was cut by 4 bases, the J end by 10 bases, with 19 bases between. The CDR3 nucleotides are TGCGCCAGCAGCCGAAGCCCTTCAGGGTTTGTAGCTTTCTTT. Translation gives CASSRSPSGFVAFF.

The genes are TRBV5-1 and TRBJ2-7; 9 nucleotides agree with TRBD1. Germline CDR1 reads SGHRS; CDR2 reads YFSETQ. V shed 0 bases and J 5 bases; nucleotides not matched to a gene: 3. There are 14 residues in the CDR3. CDR3 residues: CASSLGGQGNEQYV. The CDR3 nucleotides are TGCGCCAGCAGCTTGGGAGGACAGGGGAACGAGCAGTACGTC.

The rearrangement joins TRBV3-1 to TRBJ2-5; perhaps TRBD2 as D (7 bases). V lost 5 bases and J 3 bases, leaving 16 bases between the germline ends. The CDR3 totals 15 residues. The germline V gene has CDR1 LGHDT and CDR2 YNNKEL (reference sequence). The CDR3 bases are TGTGCCAGCAGCGGGGGGGCCATTGGTGAAGAGACCCAGTACTTC. It yields the protein CASSGGAIGEETQYF.

This clonotype was counted at least ten times. V usage is TRBV6-6 and J usage is TRBJ1-2; D is perhaps TRBD1 (5 bases). CDR1 is MNHNY and CDR2 is SVGAGI in the germline V gene (reference sequence). Trimming removed 0 bases at V and 3 bases at J, with 8 bases between. CDR3 length: 14 residues. For the CDR3, the DNA is TGTGCCAGCAGTTACTCGCGGGGGGACTATGGCTACACCTTC. This codes for CASSYSRGDYGYTF.

The chain carries TRBV27 and TRBJ2-3, with 7 bases matching TRBD2. This CDR3 contains 14 residues. CDR1 MNHEY and CDR2 SMNVEV come from the germline V gene (reference sequence). The junction had 7 bases not matched to a gene; V was cut back by 2 bases and J by 8 bases. The CDR3 DNA follows: TGTGCCAGCAGTTTAATAGGGAGGGAGGGTACGCAGTATTTT. This encodes CASSLIGREGTQYF.